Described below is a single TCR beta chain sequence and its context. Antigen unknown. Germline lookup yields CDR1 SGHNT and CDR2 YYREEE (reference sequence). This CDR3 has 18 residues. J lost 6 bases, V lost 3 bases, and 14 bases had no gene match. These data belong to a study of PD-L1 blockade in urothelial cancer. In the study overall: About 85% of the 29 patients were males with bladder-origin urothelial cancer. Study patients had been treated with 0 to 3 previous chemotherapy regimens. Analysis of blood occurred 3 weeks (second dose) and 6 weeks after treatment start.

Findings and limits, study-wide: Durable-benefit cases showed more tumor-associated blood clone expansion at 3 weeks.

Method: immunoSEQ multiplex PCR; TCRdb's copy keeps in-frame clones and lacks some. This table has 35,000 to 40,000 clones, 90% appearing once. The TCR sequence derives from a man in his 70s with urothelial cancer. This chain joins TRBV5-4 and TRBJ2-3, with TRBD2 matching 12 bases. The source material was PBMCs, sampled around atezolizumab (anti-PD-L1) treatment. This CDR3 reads CASSSTSGSLVLIDTQYF. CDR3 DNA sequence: TGTGCCAGCAGCTCGACTAGCGGGAGCCTCGTTCTAATCGATACGCAGTATTTT. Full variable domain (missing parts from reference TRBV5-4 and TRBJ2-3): ETGVTQSPTHLIKTRGQQVTLRCSSQSGHNTVSWYQQALGQGPQFIFQYYREEENGRGNFPPRFSGLQFPNYSSELNVNALELDDSALYLCASSSTSGSLVLIDTQYFGPGTRLTVL.